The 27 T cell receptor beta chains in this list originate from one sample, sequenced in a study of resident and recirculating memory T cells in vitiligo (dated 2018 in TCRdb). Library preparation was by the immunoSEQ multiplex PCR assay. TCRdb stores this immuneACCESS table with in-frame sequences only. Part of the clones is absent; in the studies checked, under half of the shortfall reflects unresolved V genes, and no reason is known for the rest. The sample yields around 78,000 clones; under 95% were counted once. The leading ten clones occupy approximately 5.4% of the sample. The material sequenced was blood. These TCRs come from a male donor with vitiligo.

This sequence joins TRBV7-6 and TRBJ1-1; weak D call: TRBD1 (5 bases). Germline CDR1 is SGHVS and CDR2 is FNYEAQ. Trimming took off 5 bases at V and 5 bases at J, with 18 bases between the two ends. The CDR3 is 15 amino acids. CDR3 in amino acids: CASSLLDGPGTEAFF. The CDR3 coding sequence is TGTGCCAGCAGCCTACTCGACGGCCCAGGGACTGAAGCTTTCTTT.

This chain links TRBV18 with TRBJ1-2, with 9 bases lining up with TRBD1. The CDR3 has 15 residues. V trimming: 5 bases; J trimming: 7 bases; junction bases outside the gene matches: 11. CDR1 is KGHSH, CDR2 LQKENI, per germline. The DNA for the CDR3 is TGTGCCAGCTCAGATTTGACAGGGGGGAGCGGTGGCTACACCTTC. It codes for CASSDLTGGSGGYTF.

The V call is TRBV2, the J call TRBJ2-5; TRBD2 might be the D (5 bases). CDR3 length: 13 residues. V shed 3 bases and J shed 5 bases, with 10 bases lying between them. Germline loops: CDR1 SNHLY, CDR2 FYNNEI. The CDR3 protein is CASSENGLETQYF. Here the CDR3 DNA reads TGTGCCAGCAGTGAGAACGGACTGGAGACCCAGTACTTC.

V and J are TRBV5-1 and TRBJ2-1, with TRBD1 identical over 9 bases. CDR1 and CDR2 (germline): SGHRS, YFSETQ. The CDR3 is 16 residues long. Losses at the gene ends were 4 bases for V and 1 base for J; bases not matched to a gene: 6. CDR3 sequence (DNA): TGCGCCAGCAGCATGGACAGGGGCTATTCCTACAATGAGCAGTTCTTC. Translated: CASSMDRGYSYNEQFF.

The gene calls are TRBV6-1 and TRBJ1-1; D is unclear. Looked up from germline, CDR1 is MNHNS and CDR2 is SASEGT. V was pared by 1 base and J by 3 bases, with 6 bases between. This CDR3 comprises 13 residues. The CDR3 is CASSEGRYTEAFF. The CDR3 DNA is TGTGCCAGCAGTGAAGGGCGGTACACTGAAGCTTTCTTT.

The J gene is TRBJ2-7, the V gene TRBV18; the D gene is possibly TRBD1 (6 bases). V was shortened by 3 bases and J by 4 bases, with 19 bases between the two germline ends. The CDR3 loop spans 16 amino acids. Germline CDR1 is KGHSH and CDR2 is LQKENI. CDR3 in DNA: TGTGCCAGCTCACCGCAAGCCAGGGGAGAAGGGTACGAGCAGTACTTC. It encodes CASSPQARGEGYEQYF.

CDR3 loop: CASSVVGGGPQFF. CDR3 coding DNA: TGTGCCAGCAGCGTAGTAGGAGGGGGCCCACAGTTCTTC. This chain connects TRBV9 to TRBJ2-1, with D perhaps TRBD1 (7 bases). Germline V CDR1 and CDR2: SGDLS, YYNGEE. V was clipped by 0 bases and J by 13 bases, with 14 bases between them. The CDR3 covers 13 residues.

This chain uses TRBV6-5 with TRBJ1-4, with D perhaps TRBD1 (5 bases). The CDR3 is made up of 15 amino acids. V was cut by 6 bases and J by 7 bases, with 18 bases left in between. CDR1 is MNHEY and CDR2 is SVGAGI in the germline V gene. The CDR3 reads CASRQRTGGFEKLFF. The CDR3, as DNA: TGTGCCAGCAGGCAAAGGACGGGGGGTTTTGAAAAACTGTTTTTT.

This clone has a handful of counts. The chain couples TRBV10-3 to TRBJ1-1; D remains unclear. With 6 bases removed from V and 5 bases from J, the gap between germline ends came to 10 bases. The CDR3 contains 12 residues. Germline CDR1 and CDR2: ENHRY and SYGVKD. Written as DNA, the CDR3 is TGTGCCATCAGGTACGGGGAAACTGAAGCTTTCTTT. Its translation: CAIRYGETEAFF.

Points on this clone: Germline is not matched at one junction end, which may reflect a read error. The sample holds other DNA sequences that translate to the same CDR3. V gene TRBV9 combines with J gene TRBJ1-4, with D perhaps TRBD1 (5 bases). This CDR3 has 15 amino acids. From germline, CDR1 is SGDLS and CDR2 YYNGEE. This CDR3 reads CASSGQGFTNEKLFF. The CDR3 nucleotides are TGTGCCAGCAGCGGTCAGGGTTTCACTAATGAAAAGCTGTTTTTT.

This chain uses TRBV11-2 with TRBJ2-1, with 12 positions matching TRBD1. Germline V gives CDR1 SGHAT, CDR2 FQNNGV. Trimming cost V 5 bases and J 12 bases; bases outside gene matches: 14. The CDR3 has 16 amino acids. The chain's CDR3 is CASSLGLGQGAIGQFF. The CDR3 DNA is TGTGCCAGCAGCCTAGGTTTGGGACAGGGGGCGATTGGGCAGTTCTTC.

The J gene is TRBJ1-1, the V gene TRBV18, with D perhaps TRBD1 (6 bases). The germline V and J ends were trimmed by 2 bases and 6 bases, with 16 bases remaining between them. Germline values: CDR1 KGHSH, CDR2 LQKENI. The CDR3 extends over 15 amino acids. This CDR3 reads CASSPYKGGDPEAFF. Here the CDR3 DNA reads TGTGCCAGCTCACCATACAAGGGGGGGGACCCTGAAGCTTTCTTT.

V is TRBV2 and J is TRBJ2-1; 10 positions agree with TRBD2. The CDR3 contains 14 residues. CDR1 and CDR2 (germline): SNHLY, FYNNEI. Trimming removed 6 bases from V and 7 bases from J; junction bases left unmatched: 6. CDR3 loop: CASSPPSGRNEQFF. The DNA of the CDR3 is TGTGCCAGCAGCCCCCCTAGCGGGAGAAATGAGCAGTTCTTC.

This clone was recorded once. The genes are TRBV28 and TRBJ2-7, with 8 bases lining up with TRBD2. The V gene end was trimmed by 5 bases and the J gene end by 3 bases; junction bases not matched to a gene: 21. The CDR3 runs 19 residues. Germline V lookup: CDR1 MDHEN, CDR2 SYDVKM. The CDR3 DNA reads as TGTGCCAGCAGTCAGGGCGGGGGGACGGCCAGACCCTCGGACTACGAGCAGTACTTC. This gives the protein CASSQGGGTARPSDYEQYF. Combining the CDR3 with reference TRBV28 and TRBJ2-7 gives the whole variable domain DVKVTQSSRYLVKRTGEKVFLECVQDMDHENMFWYRQDPGLGLRLIYFSYDVKMKEKGDIPEGYSVSREKKERFSLILESASTNQTSMYLCASSQGGGTARPSDYEQYFGPGTRLTVT.

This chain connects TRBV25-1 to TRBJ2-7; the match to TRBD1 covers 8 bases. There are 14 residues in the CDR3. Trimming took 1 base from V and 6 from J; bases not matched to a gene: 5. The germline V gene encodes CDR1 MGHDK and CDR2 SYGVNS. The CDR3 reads CASSEWTGPGEQYF. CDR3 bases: TGTGCCAGCAGTGAATGGACAGGGCCTGGCGAGCAGTACTTC.

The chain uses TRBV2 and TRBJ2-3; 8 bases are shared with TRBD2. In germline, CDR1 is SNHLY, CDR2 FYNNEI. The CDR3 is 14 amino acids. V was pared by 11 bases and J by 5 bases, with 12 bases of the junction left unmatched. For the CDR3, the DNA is TGTGCCTTCCAGACTAGCGTGGGAGGAGATACGCAGTATTTT. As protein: CAFQTSVGGDTQYF.

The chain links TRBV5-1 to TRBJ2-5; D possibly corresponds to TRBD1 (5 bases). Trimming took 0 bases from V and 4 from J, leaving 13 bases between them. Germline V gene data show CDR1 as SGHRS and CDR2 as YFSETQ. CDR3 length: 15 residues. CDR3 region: CASSLGSRGRETQYF. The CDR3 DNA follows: TGCGCCAGCAGCTTGGGGTCTAGGGGCCGAGAGACCCAGTACTTC.

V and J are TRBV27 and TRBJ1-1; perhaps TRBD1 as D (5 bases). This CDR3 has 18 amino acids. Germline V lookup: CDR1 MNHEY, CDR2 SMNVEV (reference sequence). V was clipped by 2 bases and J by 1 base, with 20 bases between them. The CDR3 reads CASSLGWQGGRWNTEAFF. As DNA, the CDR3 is TGTGCCAGCAGTTTAGGATGGCAGGGAGGACGTTGGAACACTGAAGCTTTCTTT.

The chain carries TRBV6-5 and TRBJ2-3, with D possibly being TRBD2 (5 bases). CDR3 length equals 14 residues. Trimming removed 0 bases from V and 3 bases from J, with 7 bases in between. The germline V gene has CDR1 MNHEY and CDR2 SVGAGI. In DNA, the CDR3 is TGTGCCAGCAGTTACTCGGAGGAGACAGATACGCAGTATTTT. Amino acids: CASSYSEETDTQYF.

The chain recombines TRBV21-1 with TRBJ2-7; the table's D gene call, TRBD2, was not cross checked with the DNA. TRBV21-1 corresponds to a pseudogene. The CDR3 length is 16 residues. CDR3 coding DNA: TGTGCCAGCAGCAAAGACCCCGGGGTGGGTTCCTACGAGCAGTACTTC. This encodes CASSKDPGVGSYEQYF.

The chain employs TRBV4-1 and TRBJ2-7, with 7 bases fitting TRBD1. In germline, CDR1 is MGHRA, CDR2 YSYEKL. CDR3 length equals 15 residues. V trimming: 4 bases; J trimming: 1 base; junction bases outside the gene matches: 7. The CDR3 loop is CASSLRDSSSYEQYF. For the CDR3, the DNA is TGCGCCAGCAGCCTCCGGGACAGCTCTTCCTACGAGCAGTACTTC.

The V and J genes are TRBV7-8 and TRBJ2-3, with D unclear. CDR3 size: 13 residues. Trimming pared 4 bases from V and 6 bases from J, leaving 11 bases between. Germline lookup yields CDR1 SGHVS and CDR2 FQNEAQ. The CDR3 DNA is TGTGCCAGCAGCTATTACACCCCGGATACGCAGTATTTT. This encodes CASSYYTPDTQYF.

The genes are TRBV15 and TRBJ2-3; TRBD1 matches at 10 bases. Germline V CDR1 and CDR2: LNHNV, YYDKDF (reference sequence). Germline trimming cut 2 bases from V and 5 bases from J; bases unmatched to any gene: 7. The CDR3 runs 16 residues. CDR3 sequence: CATSRLRQGAEDTQYF. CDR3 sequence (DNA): TGTGCCACCAGCAGATTGAGACAGGGGGCTGAAGATACGCAGTATTTT.

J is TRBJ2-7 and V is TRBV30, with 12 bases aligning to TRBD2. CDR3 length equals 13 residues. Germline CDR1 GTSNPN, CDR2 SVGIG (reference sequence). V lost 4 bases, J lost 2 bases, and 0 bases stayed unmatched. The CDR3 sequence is CAWTSGRAYEQYF. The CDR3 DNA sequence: TGTGCCTGGACTAGCGGGAGGGCCTACGAGCAGTACTTC.

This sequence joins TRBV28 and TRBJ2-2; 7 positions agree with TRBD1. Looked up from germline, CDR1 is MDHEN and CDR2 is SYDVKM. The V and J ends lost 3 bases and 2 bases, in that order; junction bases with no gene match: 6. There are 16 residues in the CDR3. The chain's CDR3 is CASSLVPGGNTGELFF. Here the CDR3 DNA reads TGTGCCAGCAGTTTGGTCCCAGGGGGAAACACCGGGGAGCTGTTTTTT.

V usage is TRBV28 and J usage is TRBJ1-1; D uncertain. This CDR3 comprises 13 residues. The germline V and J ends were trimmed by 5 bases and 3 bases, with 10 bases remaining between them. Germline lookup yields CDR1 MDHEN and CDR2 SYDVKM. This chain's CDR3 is CASSPGGHTEAFF. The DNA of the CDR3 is TGTGCCAGCAGTCCAGGTGGTCACACTGAAGCTTTCTTT.

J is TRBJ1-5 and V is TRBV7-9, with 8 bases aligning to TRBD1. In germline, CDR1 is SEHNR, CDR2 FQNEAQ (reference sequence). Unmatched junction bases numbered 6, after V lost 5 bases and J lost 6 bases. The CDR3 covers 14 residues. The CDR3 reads CASSPGGAGQPQHF. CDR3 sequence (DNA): TGTGCCAGCAGCCCAGGGGGCGCCGGTCAGCCCCAGCATTTT.